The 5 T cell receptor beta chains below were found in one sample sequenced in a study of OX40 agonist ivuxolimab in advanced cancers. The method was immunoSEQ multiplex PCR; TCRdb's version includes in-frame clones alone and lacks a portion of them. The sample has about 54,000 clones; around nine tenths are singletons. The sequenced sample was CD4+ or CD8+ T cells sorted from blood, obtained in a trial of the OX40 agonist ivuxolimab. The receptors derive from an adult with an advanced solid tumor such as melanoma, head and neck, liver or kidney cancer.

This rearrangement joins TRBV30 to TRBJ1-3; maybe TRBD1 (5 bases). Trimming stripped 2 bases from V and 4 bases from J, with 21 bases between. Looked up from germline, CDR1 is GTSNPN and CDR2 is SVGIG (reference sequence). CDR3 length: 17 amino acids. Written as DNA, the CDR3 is TGTGCCTGGAGTCTCGGAGGGGCCCAAGGGAGGGGAAACACCATATATTTT. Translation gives CAWSLGGAQGRGNTIYF.

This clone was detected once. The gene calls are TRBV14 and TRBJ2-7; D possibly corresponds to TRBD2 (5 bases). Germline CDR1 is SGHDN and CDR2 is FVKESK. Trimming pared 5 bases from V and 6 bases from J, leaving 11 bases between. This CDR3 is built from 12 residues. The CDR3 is CASSSSGFEQYF. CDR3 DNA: TGTGCCAGCAGCTCCTCGGGGTTCGAGCAGTACTTC. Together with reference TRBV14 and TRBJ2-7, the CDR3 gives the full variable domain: EAGVTQFPSHSVIEKGQTVTLRCDPISGHDNLYWYRRVMGKEIKFLLHFVKESKQDESGMPNNRFLAERTGGTYSTLKVQPAELEDSGVYFCASSSSGFEQYFGPGTRLTVT.

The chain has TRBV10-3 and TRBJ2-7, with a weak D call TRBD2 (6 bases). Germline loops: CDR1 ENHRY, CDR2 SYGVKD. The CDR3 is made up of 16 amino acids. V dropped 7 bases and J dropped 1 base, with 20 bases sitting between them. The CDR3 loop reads CAITGTLGKGSYEQYF. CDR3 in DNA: TGTGCCATCACCGGGACTCTCGGCAAGGGGTCCTACGAGCAGTACTTC.

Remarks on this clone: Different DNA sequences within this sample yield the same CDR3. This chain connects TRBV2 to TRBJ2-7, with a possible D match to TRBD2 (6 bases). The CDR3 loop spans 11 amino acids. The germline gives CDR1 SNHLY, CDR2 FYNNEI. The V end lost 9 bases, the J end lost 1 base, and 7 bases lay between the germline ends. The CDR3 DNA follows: TGTGCCAGTGGGACTTCCTACGAGCAGTACTTC. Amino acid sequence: CASGTSYEQYF.

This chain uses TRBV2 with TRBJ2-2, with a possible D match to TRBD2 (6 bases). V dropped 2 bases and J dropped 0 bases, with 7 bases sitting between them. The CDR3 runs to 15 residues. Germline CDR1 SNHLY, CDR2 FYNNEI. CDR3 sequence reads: CASSELASNTGELFF. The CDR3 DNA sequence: TGTGCCAGCAGTGAACTAGCGTCGAACACCGGGGAGCTGTTTTTT.